What follows is one T cell receptor (beta chain) and its context. The antigen it recognizes is unknown. Base qualities are not at hand, and no much larger clone is one base apart. The sample comes from a study of T cells after yellow fever vaccination (dated by TCRdb to between 2018 and 2020). Broadly, across the study: The SMART-Seq v4 Ultra Low Input RNA kit was used to prepare libraries from fractions with low cell numbers. To track T-cell clones before and after primary and booster YFV17D yellow fever vaccination, bulk TCR alpha and beta repertoires were sequenced longitudinally. Two healthy male donors, one aged 18 to 29 and one aged 30 to 39 years, were included in the cohort. Blood samples were taken at several timepoints before and after primary and secondary immunization, and bulk PBMC replicates and cell subsets were isolated.

After removal of 6 bases from V and 7 bases from J, the junction retains 9 bases not matched to a gene. The CDR3 runs 14 amino acids, cysteine and phenylalanine included. The read is trimmed to its CDR3 DNA, 42 bases read in frame from base 1. The instrument was an Illumina NovaSeq 6000. TCR cDNA was synthesized by 5'RACE template switching, which introduced a universal primer site and unique molecular identifiers. cDNA synthesis was primed from both the TCR alpha and TCR beta constant segments. Library amplification involved two PCR steps, and the second step added sample barcodes and sequencing adapters. Sequencing of libraries was performed on Illumina HiSeq 2500 (2x100 bp) or NovaSeq (2x150 bp). The published analysis was carried out like this. Reads were demultiplexed and collapsed into UMI consensus sequences with MIGEC, and V(D)J alignment was performed with MiXCR. Vaccine-responding clonotypes were defined with edgeR using replicate PBMC samples, requiring FDR below 0.01 and a log2 fold change above 5 up to day 15. Each bulk clonotype received a CD4 or CD8 identity based on whether the sequenced CD4 or CD8 repertoire contained that clonotype at higher abundance. TCRdb reprocessing: public reads trimmed at Q25 with fastp, clones called with MiXCR, in-frame beta chains kept. Merged by CDR3 protein, the rows form single entries marked with the most common genes and DNA. The authors' filters were not applied to this entry. The sample table contains roughly 400,000 distinct CDR3 sequences; only one count was recorded for under 20% of them. The top ten constitute roughly a sixth of the sample.

Paper-wide results and their limitations: After the booster, most of the clones that had expanded following primary vaccination were detected again (96% of CD4 and around 87% of CD8), which suggests that memory was broadly maintained. A small fraction of clonotypes appeared in both the CD4 and CD8 compartments, likely as a result of convergent recombination. Because only a couple of donors were included in the study, the extent to which the findings can be generalized is limited. Computational filtering was needed because FACS-sorted repertoires could contain abundant contaminating clonotypes from the bulk population. The secondary T-cell response was weaker than the primary response but faster, peaking on day 5 instead of day 15.

The treatment or condition tag for this specimen amounts to: live attenuated yellow fever vaccine strain. At every blood-draw timepoint, two biological replicates of bulk PBMCs were collected. A standard Ficoll-Paque protocol was used to isolate PBMCs from peripheral blood. RNA was extracted with TriZol from bulk PBMCs, CD4 and CD8 fractions, and dextramer-positive and dextramer-negative fractions. Sequences were derived from PBMCs, sampled before the yellow fever booster vaccination. The rearranged segments are TRBV12-3 or TRBV12-4 and TRBJ1-2; 9 bases in between match TRBD1. This sequence originates from a man between 18 and 29 years old who received the YFV17D yellow fever vaccine. Here is the DNA: TGTGCCAGCAGGGAACCGGGACAGGGACCTGGCTACACCTTC. This translates into CASREPGQGPGYTF.